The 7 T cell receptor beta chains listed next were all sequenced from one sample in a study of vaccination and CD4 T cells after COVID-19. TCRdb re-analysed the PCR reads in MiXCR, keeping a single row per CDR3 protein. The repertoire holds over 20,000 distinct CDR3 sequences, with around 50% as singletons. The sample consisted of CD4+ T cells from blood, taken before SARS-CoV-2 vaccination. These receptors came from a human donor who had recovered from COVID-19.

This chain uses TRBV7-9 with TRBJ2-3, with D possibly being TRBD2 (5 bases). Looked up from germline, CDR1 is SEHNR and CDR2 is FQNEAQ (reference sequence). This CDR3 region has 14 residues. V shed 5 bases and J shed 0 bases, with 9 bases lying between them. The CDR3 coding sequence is TGTGCCAGCAGCAAAGCGGAAAGCACAGATACGCAGTATTTT. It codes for CASSKAESTDTQYF. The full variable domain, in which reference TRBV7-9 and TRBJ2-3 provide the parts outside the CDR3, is DTGVSQNPRHKITKRGQNVTFRCDPISEHNRLYWYRQTLGQGPEFLTYFQNEAQLEKSRLLSDRFSAERPKGSFSTLEIQRTEQGDSAMYLCASSKAESTDTQYFGPGTRLTVL.

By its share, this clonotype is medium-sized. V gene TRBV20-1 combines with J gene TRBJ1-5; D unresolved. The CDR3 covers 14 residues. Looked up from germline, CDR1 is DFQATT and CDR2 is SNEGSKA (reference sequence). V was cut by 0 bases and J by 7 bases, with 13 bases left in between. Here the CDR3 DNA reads TGCAGTGCTAGAGATCTGAGGAGTGGACAGCCCCAGCATTTT. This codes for CSARDLRSGQPQHF.

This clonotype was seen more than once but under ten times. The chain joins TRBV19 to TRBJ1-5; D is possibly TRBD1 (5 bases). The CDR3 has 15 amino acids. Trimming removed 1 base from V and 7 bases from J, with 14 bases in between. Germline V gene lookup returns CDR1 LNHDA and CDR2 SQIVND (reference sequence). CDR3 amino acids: CASSIGRRGGQPQHF. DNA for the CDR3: TGTGCCAGTAGTATAGGGAGGCGGGGCGGGCAGCCCCAGCATTTT.

The CDR3 nucleotides are TGCAGTGCTAGAGATCGGGCCCGGGGGACAGGGAACACTGAAGCTTTCTTT. Protein sequence: CSARDRARGTGNTEAFF. This chain links TRBV20-1 with TRBJ1-1, with 8 bases lining up with TRBD1. Germline V gene sequence: CDR1 DFQATT, CDR2 SNEGSKA (reference sequence). With 0 bases clipped from V and 1 base from J, the junction kept 10 bases outside the gene matches. There are 17 residues in the CDR3.

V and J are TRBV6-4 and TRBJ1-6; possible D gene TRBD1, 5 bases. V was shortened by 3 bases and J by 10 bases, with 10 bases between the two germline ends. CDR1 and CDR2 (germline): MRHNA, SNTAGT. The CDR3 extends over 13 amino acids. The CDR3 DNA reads TGTGCCAGCAGTGATACCGGGGGATCACCCCTCCACTTT. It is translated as CASSDTGGSPLHF.

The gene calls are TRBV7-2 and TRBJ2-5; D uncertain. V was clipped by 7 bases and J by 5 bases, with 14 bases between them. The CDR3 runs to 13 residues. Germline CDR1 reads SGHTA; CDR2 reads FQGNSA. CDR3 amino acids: CASTKSVLETQYF. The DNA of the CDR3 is TGTGCCAGCACCAAGAGCGTACTGGAGACCCAGTACTTC.

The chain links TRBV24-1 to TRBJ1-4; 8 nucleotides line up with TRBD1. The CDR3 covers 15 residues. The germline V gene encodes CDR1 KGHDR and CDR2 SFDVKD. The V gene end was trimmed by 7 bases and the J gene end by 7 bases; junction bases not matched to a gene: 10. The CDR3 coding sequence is TGTGCCACCAGACCGACAGGGGTTCTTATTGAAAAACTGTTTTTT. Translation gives CATRPTGVLIEKLFF.